These T cell receptor beta chains were read from a single sample in a study of shared clonotypes between healthy human individuals. The table came from immunoSEQ multiplex PCR; TCRdb's copy has only in-frame clones and leaves some out. The table lists 950,000 to 1,100,000 clones, around 82% of them singletons. The source material was memory CD4+ T cells from PBMCs. The receptors come from a man aged 18 to 30 in good health. Some clones in this sample may be carry-over from other donors' samples. The CDR3 runs from the conserved cysteine through the conserved F or W. Each record gives: D gene, V gene, clone size, J gene, CDR3 protein, CDR3 DNA. D genes are given only for firm matches. Size is omitted from some rows. Given values are once, few, many or a class for expanded clones.

D: TRBD2
V: TRBV7-2
size: .
J: TRBJ2-3
CDR3: CASSSGEREWIADTQYF
DNA: TGTGCCAGCAGCTCCGGGGAGCGGGAGTGGATTGCAGATACGCAGTATTTT

D: .
V: TRBV28
size: .
J: TRBJ1-1
CDR3: CASSLWQKEAFF
DNA: TGTGCCAGCAGTTTATGGCAGAAAGAAGCTTTCTTT

D: .
V: TRBV4-2
size: few
J: TRBJ1-2
CDR3: CASSQNRANYRVGYTF
DNA: TGTGCCAGCAGCCAGAATCGGGCGAATTACAGGGTCGGCTACACCTTC

D: TRBD2
V: TRBV7-3
size: .
J: TRBJ2-5
CDR3: CASSDGLAGGETQYF
DNA: TGTGCCAGCAGCGACGGACTAGCGGGAGGAGAGACCCAGTACTTC

D: TRBD1
V: TRBV27
size: .
J: TRBJ1-4
CDR3: CASSPRDRANEKLFF
DNA: TGTGCCAGCAGTCCCCGGGACAGGGCTAATGAAAAACTGTTTTTT

D: TRBD2
V: TRBV15
size: .
J: TRBJ2-3
CDR3: CATSRGGTSGLRDTQYF
DNA: TGTGCCACCAGCAGAGGGGGGACTAGCGGGCTCAGGGATACGCAGTATTTT

D: .
V: TRBV29-1
size: few
J: TRBJ1-5
CDR3: CSVADGTFNQPQHF
DNA: TGCAGCGTGGCTGACGGTACCTTCAATCAGCCCCAGCATTTT

D: TRBD1
V: TRBV27
size: .
J: TRBJ2-2
CDR3: CASSLFAGGDTGELFF
DNA: TGTGCCAGCAGTTTATTTGCAGGGGGCGACACCGGGGAGCTGTTTTTT

D: .
V: TRBV28
size: .
J: TRBJ2-1
CDR3: CASRSQWGQPTYNEQFF
DNA: TGTGCCAGCAGATCTCAATGGGGGCAGCCGACCTACAATGAGCAGTTCTTC

D: .
V: TRBV2
size: .
J: TRBJ2-7
CDR3: CASSRDTSYEQYF
DNA: TGTGCCAGCAGCCGGGACACTTCCTACGAGCAGTACTTC

D: .
V: TRBV27
size: .
J: TRBJ2-2
CDR3: CASKSGTANTGELFF
DNA: TGTGCCAGCAAGTCCGGGACTGCGAACACCGGGGAGCTGTTTTTT

D: .
V: TRBV28
size: .
J: TRBJ2-3
CDR3: CASTGGHPTTDTQYF
DNA: TGTGCCAGCACTGGGGGACACCCAACGACAGATACGCAGTATTTT

D: .
V: TRBV11-2
size: .
J: TRBJ1-4
CDR3: CASSSQKMSFRGEKLFF
DNA: TGTGCCAGCTCCTCCCAGAAGATGTCCTTTAGGGGTGAAAAACTGTTTTTT

D: .
V: TRBV7-7
size: few
J: TRBJ2-7
CDR3: CASSQRRGYEQYF
DNA: TGTGCCAGCAGCCAAAGGAGGGGCTACGAGCAGTACTTC

D: .
V: TRBV12-2
size: once
J: TRBJ1-5
CDR3: CASRFNRDSNQPQHF
DNA: TGTGCAAGTCGCTTTAACAGGGATAGCAATCAGCCCCAGCATTTT

D: .
V: TRBV30
size: .
J: TRBJ1-2
CDR3: CAWSQGFDYGYTF
DNA: TGTGCCTGGAGTCAGGGGTTTGACTATGGCTACACCTTC

D: TRBD2
V: TRBV5-1
size: .
J: TRBJ2-7
CDR3: CASSPRTSGSGYYEQYF
DNA: TGCGCCAGCAGCCCCCGGACTAGCGGGAGTGGTTACTACGAGCAGTACTTC

D: .
V: TRBV28
size: .
J: TRBJ2-1
CDR3: CASTPALAGGGGYNEQFF
DNA: TGTGCCAGCACCCCCGCTTTAGCGGGTGGAGGGGGATACAATGAGCAGTTCTTC

D: .
V: TRBV2
size: .
J: TRBJ2-3
CDR3: CASTVPGTGITDTQYF
DNA: TGTGCCAGCACCGTCCCCGGGACCGGAATCACAGATACGCAGTATTTT

D: TRBD1
V: TRBV5-1
size: .
J: TRBJ2-7
CDR3: CASSEGQDYYEQYF
DNA: TGCGCCAGCAGCGAGGGACAGGACTACTACGAGCAGTACTTC

D: TRBD1
V: TRBV19
size: .
J: TRBJ1-4
CDR3: CASSSDRASTNEKLFF
DNA: TGTGCCAGTAGTTCCGACAGGGCCTCAACTAATGAAAAACTGTTTTTT

D: TRBD1
V: TRBV4-3
size: .
J: TRBJ1-2
CDR3: CASSRQQGQANYGYTF
DNA: TGCGCCAGCAGCCGCCAACAGGGACAGGCTAACTATGGCTACACCTTC

D: TRBD2
V: TRBV18
size: .
J: TRBJ2-1
CDR3: CASSPPASGRAQFF
DNA: TGTGCCAGCTCACCACCCGCTAGCGGGAGGGCGCAGTTCTTC

D: TRBD1
V: TRBV5-1
size: .
J: TRBJ2-6
CDR3: CASSSGTGGSGANVLTF
DNA: TGCGCCAGCAGCTCCGGGACAGGGGGCTCTGGGGCCAACGTCCTGACTTTC

D: .
V: TRBV27
size: .
J: TRBJ2-7
CDR3: CASSLSQQYEQYF
DNA: TGTGCCAGCAGTTTATCGCAGCAATACGAGCAGTACTTC

D: .
V: TRBV27
size: few
J: TRBJ2-7
CDR3: CASSLTGGTGMSYEQYF
DNA: TGTGCCAGCAGTTTAACCGGCGGAACCGGCATGTCCTACGAGCAGTACTTC

D: .
V: TRBV4-2
size: .
J: TRBJ1-1
CDR3: CASSQYSGKGTEAFF
DNA: TGTGCCAGCAGCCAATATTCCGGGAAGGGAACTGAAGCTTTCTTT

D: TRBD1
V: TRBV5-4
size: .
J: TRBJ2-5
CDR3: CASSTGDREVETQYF
DNA: TGTGCCAGCAGCACCGGGGACAGGGAAGTGGAGACCCAGTACTTC

D: .
V: TRBV5-5
size: .
J: TRBJ1-5
CDR3: CASSRSSGVNQPQHF
DNA: TGTGCCAGCAGCCGTTCGTCGGGGGTGAATCAGCCCCAGCATTTT

D: .
V: TRBV4-1
size: few
J: TRBJ2-4
CDR3: CASSLTYRELGNIQYF
DNA: TGCGCCAGCAGCCTAACTTACCGGGAGCTGGGAAACATTCAGTACTTC

D: TRBD1
V: TRBV5-1
size: .
J: TRBJ2-5
CDR3: CASSLGQGWRETQYF
DNA: TGCGCCAGCAGCTTGGGACAGGGCTGGAGAGAGACCCAGTACTTC

D: .
V: TRBV4-2
size: .
J: TRBJ2-7
CDR3: CASSQDFSSGRQYF
DNA: TGTGCCAGCAGCCAAGATTTCTCGTCAGGACGGCAGTACTTC

D: TRBD1
V: TRBV5-4
size: .
J: TRBJ2-1
CDR3: CASSPTGESYNEQFF
DNA: TGTGCCAGCAGCCCCACAGGGGAGTCCTACAATGAGCAGTTCTTC

D: .
V: TRBV14
size: .
J: TRBJ2-1
CDR3: CASSQGDSTLYEQFF
DNA: TGTGCCAGCAGCCAGGGGGACTCAACTCTCTATGAGCAGTTCTTC

D: .
V: TRBV4-2
size: few
J: TRBJ1-1
CDR3: CASSQDEWNTEAFF
DNA: TGTGCCAGCAGCCAGGACGAGTGGAACACTGAAGCTTTCTTT

D: .
V: TRBV2
size: .
J: TRBJ2-3
CDR3: CASSEFGQTDTQYF
DNA: TGTGCCAGCAGTGAATTTGGGCAGACAGATACGCAGTATTTT

D: TRBD2
V: TRBV7-8
size: .
J: TRBJ2-3
CDR3: CASSFAGGYPDTQYF
DNA: TGTGCCAGCAGCTTCGCGGGAGGGTATCCAGATACGCAGTATTTT

D: .
V: TRBV20-1
size: .
J: TRBJ1-1
CDR3: CSAGGAFF
DNA: TGCAGTGCGGGGGGAGCTTTCTTT

D: TRBD1
V: TRBV30
size: .
J: TRBJ1-5
CDR3: CAWSPQGAQPQHF
DNA: TGTGCCTGGAGTCCCCAGGGGGCTCAGCCCCAGCATTTT

D: .
V: TRBV27
size: .
J: TRBJ1-1
CDR3: CASQDIGHSNTEAFF
DNA: TGTGCCAGCCAAGATATAGGACACTCGAACACTGAAGCTTTCTTT

D: TRBD2
V: TRBV6-5
size: .
J: TRBJ2-7
CDR3: CASSSGAPCEQYF
DNA: TGTGCCAGCAGTAGCGGGGCACCATGCGAGCAGTACTTC